This T cell receptor (beta chain) appears in the sequencing data of a study of CD8+CD57+ T cells in acquired aplastic anemia. Study summary: Roughly 11 million reads, on average, were obtained for CD4+ cells from healthy donors.

Profiling that covered TCR beta VDJ and CDR3 relied on genomic DNA as its template. MiXCR, run by TCRdb on the reads, gives a single entry per CDR3 protein. The sample has fewer than 250,000 distinct CDR3 sequences, around 59% seen once. The V gene's germline CDR1 is SGHVS and CDR2 FNYEAQ. The V and J ends lost 1 base and 5 bases respectively, with 9 bases between them. The CDR3 runs to 14 residues. The sequenced sample consisted of sorted CD4+, CD8+, or CD8+CD57+ T cells (not recorded which) from PBMCs. This chain joins TRBV7-6 and TRBJ2-1; weak D call: TRBD2 (5 bases). This receptor was identified in a human donor in good health, serving as a control. The CDR3 loop reads CASSLGETHNEQFF. CDR3 sequence (DNA): TGTGCCAGCAGCTTAGGGGAGACCCACAATGAGCAGTTCTTC.